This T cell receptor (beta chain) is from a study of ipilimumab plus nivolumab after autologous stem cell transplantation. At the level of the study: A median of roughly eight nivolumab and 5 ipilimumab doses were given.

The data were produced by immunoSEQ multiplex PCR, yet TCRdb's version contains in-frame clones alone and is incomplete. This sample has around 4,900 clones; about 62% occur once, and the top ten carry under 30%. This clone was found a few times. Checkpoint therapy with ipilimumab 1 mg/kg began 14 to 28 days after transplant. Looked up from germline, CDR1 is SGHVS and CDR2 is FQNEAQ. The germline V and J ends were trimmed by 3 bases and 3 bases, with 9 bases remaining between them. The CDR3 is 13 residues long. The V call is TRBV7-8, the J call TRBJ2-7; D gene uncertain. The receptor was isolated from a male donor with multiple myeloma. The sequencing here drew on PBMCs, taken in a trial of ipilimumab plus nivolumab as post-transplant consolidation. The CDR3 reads CASSFYGLYEQYF. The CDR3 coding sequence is TGTGCCAGCAGCTTTTACGGGCTCTACGAGCAGTACTTC.